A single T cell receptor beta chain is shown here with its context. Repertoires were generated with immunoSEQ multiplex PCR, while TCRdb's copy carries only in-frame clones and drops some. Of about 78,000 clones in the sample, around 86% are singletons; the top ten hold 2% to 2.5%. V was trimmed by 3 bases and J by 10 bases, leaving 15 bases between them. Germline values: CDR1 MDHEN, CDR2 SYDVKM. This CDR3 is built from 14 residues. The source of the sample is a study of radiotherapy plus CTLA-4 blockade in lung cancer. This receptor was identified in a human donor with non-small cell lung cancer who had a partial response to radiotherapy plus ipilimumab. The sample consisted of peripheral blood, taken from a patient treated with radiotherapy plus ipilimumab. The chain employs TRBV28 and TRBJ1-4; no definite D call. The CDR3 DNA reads TGTGCCAGCAGTTTTCCGGGAGGGAACGGAAAACTGTTTTTT. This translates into CASSFPGGNGKLFF.